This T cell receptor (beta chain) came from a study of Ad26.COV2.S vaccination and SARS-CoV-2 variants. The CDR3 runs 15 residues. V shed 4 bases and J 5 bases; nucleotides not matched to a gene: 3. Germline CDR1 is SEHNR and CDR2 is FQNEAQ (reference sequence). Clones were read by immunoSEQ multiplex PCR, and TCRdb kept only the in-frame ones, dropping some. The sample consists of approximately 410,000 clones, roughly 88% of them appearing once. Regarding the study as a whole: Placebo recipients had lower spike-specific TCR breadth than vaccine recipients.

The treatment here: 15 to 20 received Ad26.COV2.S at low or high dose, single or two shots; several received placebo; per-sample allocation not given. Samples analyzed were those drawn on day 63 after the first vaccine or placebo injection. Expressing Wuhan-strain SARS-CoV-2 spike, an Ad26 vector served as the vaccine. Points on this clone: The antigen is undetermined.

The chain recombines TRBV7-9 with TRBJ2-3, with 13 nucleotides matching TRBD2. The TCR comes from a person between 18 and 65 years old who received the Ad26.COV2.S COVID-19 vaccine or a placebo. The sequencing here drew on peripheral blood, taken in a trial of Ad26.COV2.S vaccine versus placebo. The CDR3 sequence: CASSSWTSGGDTQYF. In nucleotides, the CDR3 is TGTGCCAGCAGCTCCTGGACTAGCGGGGGAGATACGCAGTATTTT. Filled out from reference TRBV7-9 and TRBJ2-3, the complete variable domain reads DTGVSQNPRHKITKRGQNVTFRCDPISEHNRLYWYRQTLGQGPEFLTYFQNEAQLEKSRLLSDRFSAERPKGSFSTLEIQRTEQGDSAMYLCASSSWTSGGDTQYFGPGTRLTVL.